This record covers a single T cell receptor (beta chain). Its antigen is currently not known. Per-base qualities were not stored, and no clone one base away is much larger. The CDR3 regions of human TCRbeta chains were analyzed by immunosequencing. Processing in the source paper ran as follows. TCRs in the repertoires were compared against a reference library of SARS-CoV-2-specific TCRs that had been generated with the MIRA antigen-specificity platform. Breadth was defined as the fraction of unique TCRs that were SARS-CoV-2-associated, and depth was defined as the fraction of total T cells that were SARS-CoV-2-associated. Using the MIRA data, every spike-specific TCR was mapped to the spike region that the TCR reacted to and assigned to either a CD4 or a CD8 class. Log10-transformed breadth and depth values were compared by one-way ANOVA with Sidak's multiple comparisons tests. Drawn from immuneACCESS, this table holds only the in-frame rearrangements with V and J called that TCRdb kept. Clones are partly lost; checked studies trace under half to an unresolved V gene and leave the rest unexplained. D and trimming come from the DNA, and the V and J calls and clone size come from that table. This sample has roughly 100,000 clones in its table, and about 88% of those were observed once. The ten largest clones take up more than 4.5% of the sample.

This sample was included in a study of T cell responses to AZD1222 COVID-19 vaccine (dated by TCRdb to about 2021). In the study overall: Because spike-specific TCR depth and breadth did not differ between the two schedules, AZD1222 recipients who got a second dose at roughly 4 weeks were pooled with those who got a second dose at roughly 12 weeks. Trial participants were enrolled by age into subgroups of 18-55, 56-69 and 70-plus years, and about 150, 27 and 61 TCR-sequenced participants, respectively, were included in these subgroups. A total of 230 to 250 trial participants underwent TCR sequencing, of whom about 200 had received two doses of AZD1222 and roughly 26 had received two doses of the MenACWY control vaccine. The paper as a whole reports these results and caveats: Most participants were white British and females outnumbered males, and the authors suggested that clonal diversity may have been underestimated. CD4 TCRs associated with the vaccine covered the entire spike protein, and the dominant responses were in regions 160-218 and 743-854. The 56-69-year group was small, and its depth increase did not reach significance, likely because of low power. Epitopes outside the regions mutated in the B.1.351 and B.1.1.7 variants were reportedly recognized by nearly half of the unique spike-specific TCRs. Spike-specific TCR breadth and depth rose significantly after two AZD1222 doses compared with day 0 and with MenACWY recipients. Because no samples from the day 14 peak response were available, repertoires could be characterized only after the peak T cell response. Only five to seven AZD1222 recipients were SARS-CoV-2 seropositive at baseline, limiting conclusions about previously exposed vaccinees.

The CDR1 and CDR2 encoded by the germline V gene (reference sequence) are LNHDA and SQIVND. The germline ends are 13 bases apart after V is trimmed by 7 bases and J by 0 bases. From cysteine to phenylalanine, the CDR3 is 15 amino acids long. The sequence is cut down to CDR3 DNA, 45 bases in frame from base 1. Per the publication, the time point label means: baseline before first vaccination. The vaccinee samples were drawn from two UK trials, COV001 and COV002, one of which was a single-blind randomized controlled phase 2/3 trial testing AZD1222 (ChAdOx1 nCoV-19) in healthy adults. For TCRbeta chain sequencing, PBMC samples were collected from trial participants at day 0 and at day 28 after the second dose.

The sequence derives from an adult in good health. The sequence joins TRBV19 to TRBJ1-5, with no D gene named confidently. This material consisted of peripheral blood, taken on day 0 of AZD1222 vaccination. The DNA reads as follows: TGTGCCAGTAACCCAAGGCAGAATAGCAATCAGCCCCAGCATTTT. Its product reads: CASNPRQNSNQPQHF. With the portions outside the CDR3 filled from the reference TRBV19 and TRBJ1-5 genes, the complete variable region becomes DGGITQSPKYLFRKEGQNVTLSCEQNLNHDAMYWYRQDPGQGLRLIYYSQIVNDFQKGDIAEGYSVSREKKESFPLTVTSAQKNPTAFYLCASNPRQNSNQPQHFGDGTRLSIL.